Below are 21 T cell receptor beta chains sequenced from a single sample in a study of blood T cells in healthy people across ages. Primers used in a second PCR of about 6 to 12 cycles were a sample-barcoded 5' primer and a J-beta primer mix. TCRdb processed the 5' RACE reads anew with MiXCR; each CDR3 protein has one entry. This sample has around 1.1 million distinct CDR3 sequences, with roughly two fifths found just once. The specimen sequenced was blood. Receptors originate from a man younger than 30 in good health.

CDR3 coding DNA: TGTGCCAGCAGCCAAGAAAGAGATACAGATACGCAGTATTTT. Translated, it gives CASSQERDTDTQYF. The J gene is TRBJ2-3, the V gene TRBV4-2; D is unclear. V was pared by 0 bases and J by 3 bases, with 7 bases between. This CDR3 comprises 14 residues. Germline lookup yields CDR1 LGHNA and CDR2 YNFKEQ.

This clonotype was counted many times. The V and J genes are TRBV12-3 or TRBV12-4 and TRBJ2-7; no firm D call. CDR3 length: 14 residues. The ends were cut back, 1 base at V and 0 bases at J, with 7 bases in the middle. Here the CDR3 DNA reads TGTGCCAGCAGTTTAGGACGGCACTCCTACGAGCAGTACTTC. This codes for CASSLGRHSYEQYF.

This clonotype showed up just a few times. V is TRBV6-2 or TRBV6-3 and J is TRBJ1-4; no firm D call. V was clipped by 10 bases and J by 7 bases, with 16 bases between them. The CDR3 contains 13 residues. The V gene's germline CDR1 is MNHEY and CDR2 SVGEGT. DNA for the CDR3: TGTGCCACCTCCGGCCCCCGGGGTGAAAAACTGTTTTTT. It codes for CATSGPRGEKLFF.

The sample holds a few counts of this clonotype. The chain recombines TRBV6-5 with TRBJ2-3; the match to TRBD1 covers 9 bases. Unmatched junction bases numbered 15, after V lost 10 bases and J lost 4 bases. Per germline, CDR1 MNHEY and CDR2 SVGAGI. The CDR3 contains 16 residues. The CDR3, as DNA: TGTGCCACCCACAAGTCCCGGGACAGGGTCCCAGATACGCAGTATTTT. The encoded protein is CATHKSRDRVPDTQYF.

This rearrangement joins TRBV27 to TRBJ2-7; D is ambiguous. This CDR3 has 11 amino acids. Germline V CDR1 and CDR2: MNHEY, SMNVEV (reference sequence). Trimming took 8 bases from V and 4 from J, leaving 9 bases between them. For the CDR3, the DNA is TGTGCCAGCCCATCCGTTTACGAGCAGTACTTC. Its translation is CASPSVYEQYF.

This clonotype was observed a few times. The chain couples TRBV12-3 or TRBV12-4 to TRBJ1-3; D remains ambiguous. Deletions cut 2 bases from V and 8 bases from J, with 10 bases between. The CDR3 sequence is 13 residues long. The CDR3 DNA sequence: TGTGCCAGCAGTTTATACCCTGGGGACACCATATATTTT. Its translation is CASSLYPGDTIYF.

CDR3 amino acids: CASSTDVQGSNGYTF. The CDR3 DNA sequence: TGTGCCAGCAGCACAGACGTCCAGGGTTCGAATGGCTACACCTTC. The chain joins TRBV9 to TRBJ1-2, with a possible D match to TRBD1 (5 bases). Per the germline V gene, CDR1 is SGDLS and CDR2 is YYNGEE. V lost 4 bases and J 6 bases, leaving 19 bases between the germline ends. The CDR3 extends over 15 amino acids.

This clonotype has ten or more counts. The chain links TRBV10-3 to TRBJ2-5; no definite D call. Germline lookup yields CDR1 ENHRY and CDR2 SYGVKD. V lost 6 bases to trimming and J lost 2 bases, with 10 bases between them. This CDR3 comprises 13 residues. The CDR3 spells CAIRRWGQETQYF. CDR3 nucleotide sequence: TGTGCCATCAGGAGGTGGGGACAAGAGACCCAGTACTTC.

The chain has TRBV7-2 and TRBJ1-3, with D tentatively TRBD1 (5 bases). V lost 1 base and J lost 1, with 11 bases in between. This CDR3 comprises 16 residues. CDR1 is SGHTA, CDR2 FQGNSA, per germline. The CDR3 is CASSLGPDRSGNTIYF. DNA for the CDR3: TGTGCCAGCAGCTTAGGTCCCGACAGATCTGGAAACACCATATATTTT.

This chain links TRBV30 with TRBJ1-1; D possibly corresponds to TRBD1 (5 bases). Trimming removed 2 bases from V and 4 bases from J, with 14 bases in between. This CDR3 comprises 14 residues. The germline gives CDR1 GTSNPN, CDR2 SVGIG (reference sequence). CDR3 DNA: TGTGCCTGGAGTTCCGGGACGGAGGGCACTGAAGCTTTCTTT. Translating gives CAWSSGTEGTEAFF.

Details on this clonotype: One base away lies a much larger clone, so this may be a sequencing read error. The CDR3 DNA follows: TGTGCCGGCAGTGGGGATGGGGAAAACATTCAGTACTTC. Translation gives CAGSGDGENIQYF. V usage is TRBV2 and J usage is TRBJ2-4; D remains unclear. The V gene's germline CDR1 is SNHLY and CDR2 FYNNEI. CDR3 length: 13 amino acids. Full variable domain (outside the CDR3, taken from reference TRBV2 and TRBJ2-4): EPEVTQTPSHQVTQMGQEVILRCVPISNHLYFYWYRQILGQKVEFLVSFYNNEISEKSEIFDDQFSVERPDGSNFTLKIRSTKLEDSAMYFCAGSGDGENIQYFGAGTRLSVL.

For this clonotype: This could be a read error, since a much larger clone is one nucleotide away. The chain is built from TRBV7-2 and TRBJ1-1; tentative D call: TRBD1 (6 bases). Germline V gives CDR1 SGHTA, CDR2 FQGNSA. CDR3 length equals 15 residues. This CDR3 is CACSLDTGRNTEAFF. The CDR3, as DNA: TGTGCCTGCAGCTTAGACACAGGGAGGAACACTGAAGCTTTCTTT.

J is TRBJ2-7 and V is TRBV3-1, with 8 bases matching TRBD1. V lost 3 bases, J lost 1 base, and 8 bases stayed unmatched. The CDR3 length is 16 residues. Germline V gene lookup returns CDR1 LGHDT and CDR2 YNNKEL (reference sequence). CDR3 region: CASSQRRTGGSYEQYF. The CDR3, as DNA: TGTGCCAGCAGCCAGAGGCGAACAGGGGGGTCCTACGAGCAGTACTTC.

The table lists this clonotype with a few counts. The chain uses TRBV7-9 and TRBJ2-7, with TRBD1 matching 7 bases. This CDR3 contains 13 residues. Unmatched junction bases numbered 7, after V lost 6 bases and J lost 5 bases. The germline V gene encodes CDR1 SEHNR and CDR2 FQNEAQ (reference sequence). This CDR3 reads CASSPGTVHEQYF. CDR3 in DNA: TGTGCCAGCAGTCCGGGGACAGTCCACGAGCAGTACTTC. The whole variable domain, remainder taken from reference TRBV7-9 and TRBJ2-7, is DTGVSQNPRHKITKRGQNVTFRCDPISEHNRLYWYRQTLGQGPEFLTYFQNEAQLEKSRLLSDRFSAERPKGSFSTLEIQRTEQGDSAMYLCASSPGTVHEQYFGPGTRLTVT.

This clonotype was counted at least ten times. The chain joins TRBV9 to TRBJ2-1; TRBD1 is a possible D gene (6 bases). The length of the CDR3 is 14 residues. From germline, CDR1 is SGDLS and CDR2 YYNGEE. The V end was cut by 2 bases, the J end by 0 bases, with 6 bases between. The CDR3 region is CASSVGASYNEQFF. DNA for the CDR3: TGTGCCAGCAGCGTGGGGGCCTCCTACAATGAGCAGTTCTTC. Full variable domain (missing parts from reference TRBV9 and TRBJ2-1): DSGVTQTPKHLITATGQRVTLRCSPRSGDLSVYWYQQSLDQGLQFLIQYYNGEERAKGNILERFSAQQFPDLHSELNLSSLELGDSALYFCASSVGASYNEQFFGPGTRLTVL.

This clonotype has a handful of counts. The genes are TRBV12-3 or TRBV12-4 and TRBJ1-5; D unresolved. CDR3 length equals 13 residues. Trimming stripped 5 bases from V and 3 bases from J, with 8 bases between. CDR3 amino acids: CASSVGDNQPQHF. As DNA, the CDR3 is TGTGCCAGCAGTGTAGGCGACAATCAGCCCCAGCATTTT.

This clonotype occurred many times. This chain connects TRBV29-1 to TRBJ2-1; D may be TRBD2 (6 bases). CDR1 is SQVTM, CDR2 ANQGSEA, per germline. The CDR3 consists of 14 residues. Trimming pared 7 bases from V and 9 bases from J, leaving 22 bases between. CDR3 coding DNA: TGCAGCGCCCTAGTTGGGGGGAAAGTTAGTGAGCAGTTCTTC. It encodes CSALVGGKVSEQFF.

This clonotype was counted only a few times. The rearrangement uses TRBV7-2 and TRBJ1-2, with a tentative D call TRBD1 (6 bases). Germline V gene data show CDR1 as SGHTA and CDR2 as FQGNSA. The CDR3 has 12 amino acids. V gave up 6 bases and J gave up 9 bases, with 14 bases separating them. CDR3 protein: CASRGQYPRYTF. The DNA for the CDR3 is TGTGCCAGCAGAGGACAGTATCCTCGCTACACCTTC.

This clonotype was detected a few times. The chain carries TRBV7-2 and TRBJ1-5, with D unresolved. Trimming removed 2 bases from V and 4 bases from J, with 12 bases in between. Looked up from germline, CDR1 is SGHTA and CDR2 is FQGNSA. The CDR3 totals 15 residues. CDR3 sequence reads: CASSLMAGRNQPQHF. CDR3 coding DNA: TGTGCCAGCAGCTTAATGGCAGGAAGAAATCAGCCCCAGCATTTT. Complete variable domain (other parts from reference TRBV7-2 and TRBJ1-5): GAGVSQSPSNKVTEKGKDVELRCDPISGHTALYWYRQSLGQGLEFLIYFQGNSAPDKSGLPSDRFSAERTGGSVSTLTIQRTQQEDSAVYLCASSLMAGRNQPQHFGDGTRLSIL.

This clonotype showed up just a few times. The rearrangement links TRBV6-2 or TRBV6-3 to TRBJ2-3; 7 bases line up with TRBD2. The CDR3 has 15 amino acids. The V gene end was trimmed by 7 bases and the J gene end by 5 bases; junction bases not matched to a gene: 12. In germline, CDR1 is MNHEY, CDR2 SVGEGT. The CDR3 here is CASTASAGRRDTQYF. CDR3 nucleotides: TGTGCCAGCACCGCATCAGCGGGGCGGCGAGATACGCAGTATTTT.

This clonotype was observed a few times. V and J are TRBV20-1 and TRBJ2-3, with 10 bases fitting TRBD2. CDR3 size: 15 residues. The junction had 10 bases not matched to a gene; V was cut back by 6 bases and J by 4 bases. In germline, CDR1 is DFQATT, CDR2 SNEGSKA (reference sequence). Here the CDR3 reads CSANPAGGPPDTQYF. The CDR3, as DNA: TGCAGTGCCAACCCAGCGGGGGGGCCCCCAGATACGCAGTATTTT.